This T cell receptor (beta chain) appears in the sequencing data of a study of T cells in Graves' hyperthyroidism and ophthalmopathy. Study conclusions and caveats: Most thyroid-expanded clonotypes above 0.001 were also found in blood.

RNA transcripts gave rise to amplified TCR beta CDR3 regions. HTBI primers were used for first-round RT-PCR of the TCR CDR3. TCRdb itself ran the multiplex PCR reads through MiXCR, one entry per CDR3 protein. In the table there are around 530,000 distinct CDR3 sequences, roughly a sixth of which are singletons. The sample holds a few counts of this clonotype. Its target is not known. The V gene's germline CDR1 is DFQATT and CDR2 SNEGSKA (reference sequence). V shed 3 bases and J shed 4 bases, with 8 bases lying between them. CDR3 length: 12 residues. Sequenced: blood. The TCR sequence derives from a woman aged 18-35 years with Graves' ophthalmopathy. J is TRBJ2-3 and V is TRBV20-1; D unresolved. The CDR3 DNA sequence: TGCAGTGCTAGTGACAATTCAGATACGCAGTATTTT. Translating gives CSASDNSDTQYF.